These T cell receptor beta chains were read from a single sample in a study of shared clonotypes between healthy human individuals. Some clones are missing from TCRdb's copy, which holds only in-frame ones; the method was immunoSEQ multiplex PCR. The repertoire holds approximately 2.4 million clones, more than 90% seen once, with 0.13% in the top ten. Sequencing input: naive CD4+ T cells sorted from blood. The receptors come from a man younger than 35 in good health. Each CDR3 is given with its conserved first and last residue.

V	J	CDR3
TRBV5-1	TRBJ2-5	CASSSQETQYF
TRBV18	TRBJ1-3	CASSPGTDSGNTIYF
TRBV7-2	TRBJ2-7	CASSRSGGSYEQYF
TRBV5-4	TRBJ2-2	CASSSHRGSNTGELFF
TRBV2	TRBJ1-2	CASSPLGQGLYGYTF
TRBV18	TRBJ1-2	CASADLGGGYTF
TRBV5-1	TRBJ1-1	CASSSGTLNTEAFF
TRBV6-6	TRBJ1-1	CASSPGQLNTEAFF
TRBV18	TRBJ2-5	CASGPPARPETQYF
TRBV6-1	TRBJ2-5	CASSDGVLRETQYF
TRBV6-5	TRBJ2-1	CASSLTREEQFF
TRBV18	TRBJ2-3	CASSPTSGRRDTQYF
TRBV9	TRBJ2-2	CASSVASGSLVTGELFF
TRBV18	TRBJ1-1	CASSVDRDTEAFF
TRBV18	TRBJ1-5	CASSLRTEGNQPQHF
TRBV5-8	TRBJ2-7	CASSLGMVTVRSEQYF
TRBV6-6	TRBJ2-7	CASSYSQTERTYEQYF
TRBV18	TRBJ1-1	CASSRDRDGAFF
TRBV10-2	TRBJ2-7	CASSKDRAVNEQYF
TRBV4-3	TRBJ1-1	CASGHRAMNTEAFF
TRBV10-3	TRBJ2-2	CAISTRSNTGELFF
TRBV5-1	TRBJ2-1	CASRGTAYNEQFF
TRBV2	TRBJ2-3	CASSSEDRVVDTQYF
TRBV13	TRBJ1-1	CASSRRVTNTEAFF
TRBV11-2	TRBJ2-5	CASSLRSGGRQETQYF
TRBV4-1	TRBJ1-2	CASSQQGNYGYTF
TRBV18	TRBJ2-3	CASSRVTGGVTDTQYF
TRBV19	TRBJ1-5	CASSSGTGRHQPQHF
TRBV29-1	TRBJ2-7	CSVRTGGTYEQYF
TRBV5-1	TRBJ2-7	CASSLRTGPYEQYF
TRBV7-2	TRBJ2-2	CASSTGGELFF
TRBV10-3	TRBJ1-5	CAISESVVGSNQPQHF
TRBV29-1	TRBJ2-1	CSVIAVGNEQFF
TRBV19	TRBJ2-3	CASTETLAGGSDTQYF
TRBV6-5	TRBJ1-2	CASSSQGSDYGYTF
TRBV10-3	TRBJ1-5	CATRDRESNQPQHF
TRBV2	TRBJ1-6	CASRGQGAGNSPLHF
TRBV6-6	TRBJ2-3	CASSYSLGGPPSPPF
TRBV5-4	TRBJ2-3	CASSFPPHDTQYF
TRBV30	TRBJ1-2	CAWSRQGPSGYTF
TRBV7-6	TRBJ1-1	CASSLGARTVNTEAFF
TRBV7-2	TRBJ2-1	CASSLDDGAGGYNEQFF
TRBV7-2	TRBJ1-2	CASSWGQGFPYGYTF
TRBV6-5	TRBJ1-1	CAATGPTTEAFF